What follows is one T cell receptor beta chain and its context. Unique molecular identifiers were incorporated when the TCRbeta library was constructed. TCRdb used MiXCR to reprocess the PCR reads, holding one entry per CDR3 protein. The sample has hundreds of thousands of distinct CDR3 sequences, around 16% seen once; the top ten hold 0.85% to 1.3%. CDR1 is SEHNR and CDR2 is FQNEAQ in the germline V gene (reference sequence). The CDR3 sequence is 14 residues long. Trimming cost V 1 base and J 6 bases, with 11 bases left between them. The data are from a study of T-cell reconstitution after alpha-beta-depleted transplantation in children.

The source was PBMCs from the stem cell graft donor, collected from the stem cell graft. This chain links TRBV7-9 with TRBJ2-3; D call uncertain. The TCR was taken from a human donor who donated a stem cell graft to a child with acute myeloid leukemia. The CDR3 sequence is CASSLGLLADTQYF. The CDR3 DNA reads TGTGCCAGCAGCTTAGGACTCCTTGCGGATACGCAGTATTTT.